This TCR beta chain was retrieved from a study of cytomegalovirus exposure and HLA in healthy donors. The PCR employed 60 Vbeta primers together with 13 Jbeta primers. Measured with immunoSEQ multiplex PCR; TCRdb has only the in-frame clones, and not every one. The sample has more than 130,000 clones; 73% are singletons. This TCR derives from a human donor in good health. The specimen was PBMCs.

This CDR3 reads CSVAERRDTEAFF. CDR3 nucleotide sequence: TGCAGCGTTGCGGAACGTCGGGACACTGAAGCTTTCTTT. V is TRBV29-1 and J is TRBJ1-1; no clear D. CDR1 and CDR2 (germline): SQVTM, ANQGSEA. Trimming stripped 4 bases from V and 3 bases from J, with 12 bases between. The length of the CDR3 is 13 residues.